The clone carrying this T cell receptor beta chain was detected ten times or more. MiXCR, applied by TCRdb to the 5' RACE reads, yields one record per CDR3 protein. The repertoire includes fewer than 30,000 distinct CDR3 sequences, 5.3% of them detected once, and approximately 4.5% sits in the top ten. CDR3 length equals 16 residues. Trimming cost V 0 bases and J 0 bases, with 11 bases left between them. Germline V gene lookup returns CDR1 MGHRA and CDR2 YSYEKL. This sample is drawn from a study of early T cells in non-severe SARS-CoV-2 infection. Whole-study context: Bulk RNA isolated from unsorted whole blood underwent sequencing; chains were not paired.

The sample consisted of whole blood. V usage is TRBV4-1 and J usage is TRBJ1-1; D might be TRBD1 (5 bases). The TCR comes from an adult who was a healthcare worker with PCR-confirmed SARS-CoV-2 infection or an uninfected control (not recorded which). This CDR3 is CASSQEQRTMNTEAFF. Here the CDR3 DNA reads TGCGCCAGCAGCCAAGAACAGCGGACAATGAACACTGAAGCTTTCTTT.